This T cell receptor (beta chain) was captured by sequencing in a study of PD-1 blockade in classical Hodgkin lymphoma. About the study: Every 2 weeks, patients got 3 mg/kg intravenous nivolumab.

Study results and limitations: Any patient who commenced nivolumab under 1 year after ASCT was excluded.

Time point in this sample: cycle 4 day 1 (C4D1), after around six weeks of nivolumab. In every patient, relapse followed autologous stem cell transplantation, while exposure to brentuximab vedotin differed. Starting with thawed PBMCs, CD4+ T cells were purified by magnetic negative selection. CDR3 size: 12 residues. Trimming left V 4 bases short and J 12 bases short, with 14 bases between. Germline-derived CDR1 and CDR2 are SGHNT and YYREEE (reference sequence). Clones were read by immunoSEQ multiplex PCR, and TCRdb kept only the in-frame ones, dropping some. The sample has roughly 13,000 clones, just under 85% seen once. Of note for this clone: No antigen is known for it.

Sequencing was performed on CD4+ T cells from blood, taken before the fourth cycle of nivolumab. The gene calls are TRBV5-4 and TRBJ2-1; D may be TRBD1 or TRBD2 (7 bases each). The source is a human donor with classical Hodgkin lymphoma. The CDR3 DNA reads TGTGCCAGCAGCCTACAGGGGAGGGCGCAGTTCTTC. Its protein is CASSLQGRAQFF.